These 32 T cell receptor beta chains originate from one sample sequenced in a study of monozygotic twins with inflammatory bowel disease. From the 5' RACE reads, TCRdb lists one entry per CDR3 protein and no DNA. The repertoire table contains a few hundred thousand distinct CDR3 sequences. The sequencing input was blood. The source is a human donor with ulcerative colitis or Crohn's disease, or a healthy co-twin of an affected twin (not recorded which).

The chain has TRBV12-3 or TRBV12-4 and TRBJ2-2; the TRBD1 assignment by TCRdb is unverifiable without DNA. The CDR3 totals 13 residues. The CDR3 is CASNPTVTGELFF.

V is TRBV4-1 and J is TRBJ2-5; as DNA is missing, the TRBD1 call by TCRdb cannot be tested. The CDR3 is made up of 15 amino acids. CDR1 is MGHRA and CDR2 is YSYEKL in the germline V gene. The CDR3 reads CASSRHPTGAETQYF.

This rearrangement joins TRBV19 to TRBJ1-6. The CDR3 covers 15 residues. Germline CDR1 reads LNHDA; CDR2 reads SQIVND (reference sequence). The CDR3 loop is CASSGPGSYNSPLHF.

The chain carries TRBV7-9 and TRBJ2-1; TCRdb picks TRBD1, but there is no DNA to check that call. The CDR3 has 14 amino acids. From germline, CDR1 is SEHNR and CDR2 FQNEAQ (reference sequence). The CDR3 is CASAYSGGVNEQFF.

The chain links TRBV7-3 to TRBJ2-5; the TRBD2 assignment by TCRdb is unverifiable without DNA. CDR3 size: 17 residues. The germline V gene has CDR1 SGHTA and CDR2 FQGTGA. The CDR3 spells CASSLIRPGRARETQYF. The entire variable domain, with the rest obtained from reference TRBV7-3 and TRBJ2-5, is as follows: GAGVSQTPSNKVTEKGKYVELRCDPISGHTALYWYRQSLGQGPEFLIYFQGTGAADDSGLPNDRFFAVRPEGSVSTLKIQRTERGDSAVYLCASSLIRPGRARETQYFGPGTRLLVL.

CDR3 residues: CASSSYRGGQFF. V usage is TRBV6-5 and J usage is TRBJ2-1; absent DNA, TCRdb's TRBD1 call cannot be checked. Germline CDR1 MNHEY, CDR2 SVGAGI. The length of the CDR3 is 12 residues.

The rearrangement links TRBV4-2 to TRBJ2-7. The CDR3 covers 14 residues. Germline V gene data show CDR1 as LGHNA and CDR2 as YNFKEQ. The CDR3 is CASSQDLQIYEQYF.

CDR3 loop: CASSLLAGNSPLHF. V usage is TRBV7-9 and J usage is TRBJ1-6. The CDR3 is 14 amino acids. Germline-derived CDR1 and CDR2 are SEHNR and FQNEAQ (reference sequence).

The chain recombines TRBV11-2 with TRBJ1-2; no DNA is available, so the TRBD1 call from TCRdb remains unchecked. The CDR3 length is 18 residues. Germline values: CDR1 SGHAT, CDR2 FQNNGV. CDR3: CASSRNAGTGWSNYGYTF.

The chain employs TRBV4-1 and TRBJ2-5; the TCRdb call, TRBD2, lacks DNA for checking. The CDR3 runs to 14 residues. The germline V gene encodes CDR1 MGHRA and CDR2 YSYEKL. Here the CDR3 reads CASSQEARSETQYF.

The J gene is TRBJ2-3, the V gene TRBV11-2; lacking DNA, the TRBD2 call made by TCRdb goes unchecked. The CDR3 has 18 residues. Germline V gene data show CDR1 as SGHAT and CDR2 as FQNNGV. CDR3 protein: CASSPVPGLAASTDTQYF.

The chain employs TRBV18 and TRBJ1-5; TCRdb returns TRBD1, unconfirmable since there is no DNA. Germline V gene sequence: CDR1 KGHSH, CDR2 LQKENI. The CDR3 consists of 13 residues. The CDR3 is CASSDSQNQPQHF.

This rearrangement joins TRBV5-1 to TRBJ1-2; the D call of TRBD1 rests on TCRdb alone, since no DNA is present to check it. Per germline, CDR1 SGHRS and CDR2 YFSETQ. The CDR3 is 13 amino acids. CDR3 in amino acids: CASSLEGGEGYTF.

The chain links TRBV7-3 to TRBJ2-5; TCRdb proposes TRBD1, but this gene call is untestable without DNA. CDR3 size: 13 residues. Germline CDR1 reads SGHTA; CDR2 reads FQGTGA. This chain's CDR3 is CASSVGQSETQYF.

The chain has TRBV7-9 and TRBJ2-5; TCRdb selects TRBD2, and the lack of DNA leaves this call unchecked. The CDR3 totals 16 residues. Germline V CDR1 and CDR2: SEHNR, FQNEAQ (reference sequence). The CDR3 loop is CASSFLLAGAQETQYF.

This chain joins TRBV7-6 and TRBJ2-2; TCRdb indicates TRBD1, and absent DNA this call remains unverified. Looked up from germline, CDR1 is SGHVS and CDR2 is FNYEAQ. This CDR3 has 16 amino acids. The CDR3 sequence: CASSLAPGKNTGELFF. The variable domain in full, completed from reference TRBV7-6 and TRBJ2-2, reads GAGVSQSPRYKVTKRGQDVALRCDPISGHVSLYWYRQALGQGPEFLTYFNYEAQQDKSGLPNDRFSAERPEGSISTLTIQRTEQRDSAMYRCASSLAPGKNTGELFFGEGSRLTVL.

The CDR3 is CASSLEVRGRNEQFF. The rearrangement links TRBV7-7 to TRBJ2-1; TCRdb indicates TRBD2, and absent DNA this call remains unverified. This CDR3 comprises 15 residues. Germline loops: CDR1 SSHAT, CDR2 FNYEAQ (reference sequence). Looking up the rest from reference TRBV7-7 and TRBJ2-1 gives the full variable domain: GAGVSQSPRYKVTKRGQDVTLRCDPISSHATLYWYQQALGQGPEFLTYFNYEAQPDKSGLPSDRFSAERPEGSISTLTIQRTEQRDSAMYRCASSLEVRGRNEQFFGPGTRLTVL.

The rearrangement links TRBV10-3 to TRBJ1-5; TCRdb's D call of TRBD1 is untestable without DNA. Germline values: CDR1 ENHRY, CDR2 SYGVKD. This CDR3 is 13 amino acids long. This chain's CDR3 is CAISERQGQPQHF.

The chain is built from TRBV9 and TRBJ1-4; TCRdb returns TRBD1, unconfirmable since there is no DNA. The germline CDR1 and CDR2 sequences are SGDLS and YYNGEE. The CDR3 runs to 16 residues. The CDR3 sequence: CASSRQDSATNEKLFF.

J is TRBJ2-2 and V is TRBV3-1. The CDR3 runs 16 residues. Germline V lookup: CDR1 LGHDT, CDR2 YNNKEL (reference sequence). The CDR3 is CASSQEWQTNTGELFF.

The V gene is TRBV20-1, the J gene TRBJ2-6; the TCRdb call, TRBD1, lacks DNA for checking. This CDR3 has 16 amino acids. Germline V CDR1 and CDR2: DFQATT, SNEGSKA (reference sequence). The CDR3 here is CSASLAGDSGANVLTF.

The rearrangement joins TRBV5-1 to TRBJ2-1; as DNA is missing, the TRBD2 call by TCRdb cannot be tested. In germline, CDR1 is SGHRS, CDR2 YFSETQ. CDR3 length: 15 amino acids. The CDR3 sequence: CASSPSGGSYNEQFF.

This chain connects TRBV6-4 to TRBJ2-3; TCRdb's D call, TRBD1, is unchecked because there is no DNA. CDR1 and CDR2 (germline): MRHNA, SNTAGT. The CDR3 loop spans 14 amino acids. CDR3 residues: CASTRGRKADTQYF.

The rearrangement links TRBV20-1 to TRBJ2-3; TCRdb indicates TRBD1, and absent DNA this call remains unverified. There are 14 residues in the CDR3. The germline V gene has CDR1 DFQATT and CDR2 SNEGSKA (reference sequence). This chain's CDR3 is CSAPQGPYTDTQYF.

The rearrangement links TRBV5-1 to TRBJ2-7; TCRdb selects TRBD1, and the lack of DNA leaves this call unchecked. Germline loops: CDR1 SGHRS, CDR2 YFSETQ. The CDR3 extends over 16 amino acids. The CDR3 sequence: CASSVPQSGQNYEQYF.

The chain employs TRBV18 and TRBJ2-3; TCRdb's D call, TRBD1, is unchecked because there is no DNA. The CDR3 totals 14 residues. Germline CDR1 is KGHSH and CDR2 is LQKENI. The CDR3 spells CASSLSAQTDTQYF.

The V and J genes are TRBV7-3 and TRBJ2-1; TCRdb's assignment of TRBD2 cannot be checked, as there is no DNA. In germline, CDR1 is SGHTA, CDR2 FQGTGA. The CDR3 totals 15 residues. CDR3 amino acids: CASSPRRESYNEQFF.

V is TRBV27 and J is TRBJ1-1. The CDR3 is made up of 14 amino acids. CDR1 is MNHEY and CDR2 is SMNVEV in the germline V gene (reference sequence). CDR3 sequence: CASSYRDWNTEAFF.

The chain is built from TRBV6-5 and TRBJ2-5; TCRdb designates TRBD2, a call that cannot be tested without DNA. This CDR3 spans 14 amino acids. Germline V gene sequence: CDR1 MNHEY, CDR2 SVGAGI. The CDR3 loop is CASRLASHQETQYF.

This chain joins TRBV3-1 and TRBJ1-6; TCRdb gives TRBD1 as the D gene, but with no DNA this cannot be confirmed. This CDR3 has 17 amino acids. Looked up from germline, CDR1 is LGHDT and CDR2 is YNNKEL (reference sequence). The chain's CDR3 is CASSQVPLWSYNSPLHF. Supplemented by reference TRBV3-1 and TRBJ1-6, the full variable domain reads DTAVSQTPKYLVTQMGNDKSIKCEQNLGHDTMYWYKQDSKKFLKIMFSYNNKELIINETVPNRFSPKSPDKAHLNLHINSLELGDSAVYFCASSQVPLWSYNSPLHFGNGTRLTVT.

The chain links TRBV6-5 to TRBJ1-6; TCRdb designates TRBD1, a call that cannot be tested without DNA. Looked up from germline, CDR1 is MNHEY and CDR2 is SVGAGI. The CDR3 length is 16 residues. The CDR3 sequence is CASSYGAGSLVSPLHF.

V gene TRBV6-5 combines with J gene TRBJ2-3; the TCRdb D gene call, TRBD1, has no DNA to confirm it. The CDR3 has 15 residues. Germline V gene data show CDR1 as MNHEY and CDR2 as SVGAGI. The chain's CDR3 is CASSYSSGNTDTQYF.